Following are 11 T cell receptor beta chains from one sample sequenced in a study of blood T cell repertoires in COVID-19. Assay used: immunoSEQ multiplex PCR; TCRdb lists only in-frame clones, some missing. The profile shows some 110,000 clones, around nine tenths of them singletons. Sequenced sample: peripheral blood. The receptors were gathered from a human donor in a cohort sampled during active COVID-19.

V and J are TRBV10-2 and TRBJ1-1; TRBD1 might be the D (6 bases). The CDR3 has 17 amino acids. Germline V lookup: CDR1 WSHSY, CDR2 SAAADI. V lost 4 bases and J 0 bases, leaving 18 bases between the germline ends. The CDR3 nucleotides are TGCGCCAGCAGTGTCCTGGGCAGGGGCTCTATGAACACTGAAGCTTTCTTT. Its translation is CASSVLGRGSMNTEAFF.

This chain joins TRBV9 and TRBJ2-1; 8 bases fit TRBD2. Germline lookup yields CDR1 SGDLS and CDR2 YYNGEE. The junction had 8 bases not matched to a gene; V was cut back by 2 bases and J by 1 base. The CDR3 length is 17 residues. CDR3 DNA sequence: TGTGCCAGCAGCGTGTCCTCGCGGGGGGTTTCCTACAATGAGCAGTTCTTC. Its translation is CASSVSSRGVSYNEQFF.

The chain links TRBV4-2 to TRBJ2-2; D remains ambiguous. Trimming shortened V by 0 bases and J by 3 bases, and 11 bases separated the two germline ends. The CDR3 runs 16 residues. Germline assignment: CDR1 LGHNA and CDR2 YNFKEQ. The CDR3 DNA reads TGTGCCAGCAGCCAAGATGGTAGTACAGACACCGGGGAGCTGTTTTTT. This gives the protein CASSQDGSTDTGELFF.

The rearrangement uses TRBV6-5 and TRBJ2-7; the D is unclear. The CDR3 runs 13 residues. Germline CDR1 MNHEY, CDR2 SVGAGI. V lost 10 bases and J 5 bases, leaving 18 bases between the germline ends. The CDR3 region has the DNA TGTGCCACCAATCCCGACAATGGCCACGAGCAGTACTTC. The encoded protein is CATNPDNGHEQYF.

This chain uses TRBV3-1 (or the pseudogene TRBV3-2) with TRBJ2-3; TRBD2 matches at 9 bases. The germline V gene encodes CDR1 LGHDT and CDR2 YNNKEL (reference sequence). This CDR3 has 17 amino acids. The V gene end was trimmed by 0 bases and the J gene end by 1 base; junction bases not matched to a gene: 5. CDR3 DNA: TGTGCCAGCAGCCAAGAGAGAGCGGGAGGAGGCACAGATACGCAGTATTTT. Its protein product is CASSQERAGGGTDTQYF.

The chain has TRBV27 and TRBJ2-3; 13 bases are a match to TRBD2. With V trimmed by 3 bases and J by 0 bases, 3 bases remained unmatched. The CDR3 totals 17 residues. The germline CDR1 and CDR2 sequences are MNHEY and SMNVEV (reference sequence). The CDR3 coding sequence is TGTGCCAGCAGTTTTTTGGGACTAGCGGGAAGCACAGATACGCAGTATTTT. It codes for CASSFLGLAGSTDTQYF.

V and J are TRBV5-1 and TRBJ2-5; the D gene is possibly TRBD2 (6 bases). The CDR3 length is 15 residues. Germline V gene data show CDR1 as SGHRS and CDR2 as YFSETQ. Deletions cut 4 bases from V and 0 bases from J, with 13 bases between. As DNA, the CDR3 is TGCGCCAGCAGCCCCGGGGGTGCGTACCAAGAGACCCAGTACTTC. Translating it yields CASSPGGAYQETQYF. Supplemented by reference TRBV5-1 and TRBJ2-5, the full variable domain reads KAGVTQTPRYLIKTRGQQVTLSCSPISGHRSVSWYQQTPGQGLQFLFEYFSETQRNKGNFPGRFSGRQFSNSRSEMNVSTLELGDSALYLCASSPGGAYQETQYFGPGTRLLVL.

This clone is a singleton in its sample. The chain is built from TRBV5-6 and TRBJ1-3, with 10 nucleotides matching TRBD1. This CDR3 has 16 residues. Unmatched junction bases numbered 8, after V lost 4 bases and J lost 4 bases. Germline CDR1 reads SGHDT; CDR2 reads YYEEEE. The CDR3 is CASSPGQGVRGNTIYF. The CDR3 DNA sequence: TGTGCCAGCAGCCCCGGACAGGGGGTTAGAGGAAACACCATATATTTT.

V usage is TRBV4-3 and J usage is TRBJ2-2; D is uncertain. The germline CDR1 and CDR2 sequences are LGHNA and YSLEER. The CDR3 covers 14 residues. The ends were cut back, 3 bases at V and 6 bases at J, with 11 bases in the middle. In nucleotides, the CDR3 is TGCGCCAGCAGCCATAATCAGCGCGCCGGGGAGCTGTTTTTT. Residues: CASSHNQRAGELFF.

The chain is built from TRBV4-1 and TRBJ1-3, with D possibly TRBD1 on 5 matching bases. The CDR3 is 18 residues long. The V gene lost 0 bases and the J gene lost 1 base, with 16 bases spanning the gap. The germline gives CDR1 MGHRA, CDR2 YSYEKL. The chain's CDR3 is CASSQDSRVFSSGNTIYF. CDR3 coding DNA: TGCGCCAGCAGCCAAGACTCCAGGGTGTTCAGTTCTGGAAACACCATATATTTT.

The count of this clone is one. The V gene is TRBV6-6, the J gene TRBJ1-4; weak D call: TRBD1 (6 bases). Germline CDR1 MNHNY, CDR2 SVGAGI (reference sequence). The CDR3 spans 16 residues. Trimming removed 5 bases from V and 6 bases from J, with 19 bases in between. The CDR3 reads CASSTRPTGPDEKLFF. DNA of the CDR3: TGTGCCAGCAGTACCCGTCCTACAGGGCCGGATGAAAAACTGTTTTTT.